Listed here are 7 T cell receptor beta chains from one sample, sequenced in a study of blood T cell repertoires in COVID-19. Repertoires were generated with immunoSEQ multiplex PCR, while TCRdb's copy carries only in-frame clones and drops some. Of about 30,000 clones in the sample, about 90% were seen once. What was sequenced was peripheral blood. The receptors derive from a man in his fifties with active COVID-19.

The V gene is TRBV5-6, the J gene TRBJ2-7; D is possibly TRBD2 (6 bases). Trimming shortened V by 2 bases and J by 0 bases, and 15 bases separated the two germline ends. Looked up from germline, CDR1 is SGHDT and CDR2 is YYEEEE. The CDR3 is 16 residues long. The CDR3 sequence is CASSFWDLADSYEQYF. The CDR3 DNA is TGTGCCAGCAGCTTCTGGGACTTAGCAGACTCCTACGAGCAGTACTTC.

V and J are TRBV2 and TRBJ1-2; D gene unclear. CDR1 is SNHLY, CDR2 FYNNEI, per germline. V lost 5 bases, J lost 5 bases, and 6 bases lay in between. The CDR3 consists of 11 residues. The CDR3 bases are TGTGCCAGCAGTCTCTCTTATGGCTACACCTTC. This gives the protein CASSLSYGYTF.

The V and J genes are TRBV10-3 and TRBJ2-7; 12 bases align to TRBD2. Germline values: CDR1 ENHRY, CDR2 SYGVKD. J lost 3 bases, V lost 3 bases, and 6 bases had no gene match. This CDR3 contains 16 residues. For the CDR3, the DNA is TGTGCCATCAGTGATCCGGGACTAGCGGGTAACTACGAGCAGTACTTC. It specifies CAISDPGLAGNYEQYF.

The V call is TRBV2, the J call TRBJ1-2; no clear D gene. Germline V gives CDR1 SNHLY, CDR2 FYNNEI. V lost 6 bases, J lost 2 bases, and 13 bases lay in between. This CDR3 contains 14 residues. CDR3 bases: TGTGCCAGCAGGGAGGTGGTGGGCAACTATGGCTACACCTTC. Its protein is CASREVVGNYGYTF.

V and J are TRBV11-2 and TRBJ1-2, with 7 bases fitting TRBD1. CDR3 length equals 16 residues. Losses at the gene ends were 0 bases for V and 6 bases for J; bases not matched to a gene: 10. Germline loops: CDR1 SGHAT, CDR2 FQNNGV. CDR3 sequence reads: CASSLERDSLRDGYTF. For the CDR3, the DNA is TGTGCCAGCAGCTTAGAGAGGGACAGCCTCCGGGATGGCTACACCTTC.

This chain uses TRBV14 with TRBJ2-1; weak D call: TRBD2 (5 bases). V lost 5 bases and J lost 3, with 17 bases in between. Germline-derived CDR1 and CDR2 are SGHDN and FVKESK. The CDR3 spans 16 residues. In DNA, the CDR3 is TGTGCCAGCAGCGACGGACTGTCAGAAGACTACAATGAGCAGTTCTTC. Protein: CASSDGLSEDYNEQFF.

This chain connects TRBV6-6 to TRBJ1-2; tentatively, D is TRBD1 (6 bases). Germline values: CDR1 MNHNY, CDR2 SVGAGI (reference sequence). Deletions cut 2 bases from V and 5 bases from J, with 18 bases between. The CDR3 consists of 16 residues. CDR3: CASSYDTRQADYGYTF. CDR3 sequence (DNA): TGTGCCAGCAGTTACGACACCCGACAGGCGGATTATGGCTACACCTTC.